This TCR beta chain was captured in a study of early T cells in non-severe SARS-CoV-2 infection. In the library, individual cDNA molecules carried attached unique molecular identifiers. One entry per CDR3 protein, called by TCRdb with MiXCR from the 5' RACE reads. In the table there are around 80,000 distinct CDR3 sequences, around 10% of which are singletons. As concerns this clonotype: Antigen unknown. A single base separates this from a much larger clone, so it may be a read error.

Germline V gene sequence: CDR1 SGHRS, CDR2 YFSETQ. The CDR3 totals 13 residues. Study results and limitations: Sequences matched to VDJdb favored anti-spike CD8 responses, while private and CD4 specificities were missed.

This clonotype was obtained from an adult who was a healthcare worker with PCR-confirmed SARS-CoV-2 infection or an uninfected control (not recorded which). Specimen: whole blood, collected at baseline. The V and J genes are TRBV5-1 and TRBJ2-3, with 7 nucleotides matching TRBD1. The CDR3 DNA reads as TGCGCCAGCGAAGACAGGGTATCAGATACGCTGTATTTT. It encodes CASEDRVSDTLYF.